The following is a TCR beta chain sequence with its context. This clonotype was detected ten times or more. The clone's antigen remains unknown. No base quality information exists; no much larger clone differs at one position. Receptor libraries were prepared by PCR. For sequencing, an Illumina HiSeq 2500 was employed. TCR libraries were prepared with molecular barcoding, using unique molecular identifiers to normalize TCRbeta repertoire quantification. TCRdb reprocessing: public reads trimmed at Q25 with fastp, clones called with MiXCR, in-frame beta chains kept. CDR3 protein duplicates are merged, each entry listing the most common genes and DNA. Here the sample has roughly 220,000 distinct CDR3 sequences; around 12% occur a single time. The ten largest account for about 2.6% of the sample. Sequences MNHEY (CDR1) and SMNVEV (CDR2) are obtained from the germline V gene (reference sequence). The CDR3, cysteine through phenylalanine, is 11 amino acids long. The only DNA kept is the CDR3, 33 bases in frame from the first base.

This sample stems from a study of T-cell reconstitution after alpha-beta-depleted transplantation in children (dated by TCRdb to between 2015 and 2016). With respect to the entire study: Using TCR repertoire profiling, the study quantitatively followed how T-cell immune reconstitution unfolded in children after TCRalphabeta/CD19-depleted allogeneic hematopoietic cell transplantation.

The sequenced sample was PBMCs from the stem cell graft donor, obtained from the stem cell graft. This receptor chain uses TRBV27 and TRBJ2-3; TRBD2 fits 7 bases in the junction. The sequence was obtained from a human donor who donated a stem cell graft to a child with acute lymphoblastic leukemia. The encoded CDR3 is CASYGGGAQYF. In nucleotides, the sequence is TGTGCTAGCTATGGCGGGGGAGCGCAGTATTTT.